The clone carrying this T cell receptor (beta chain) showed up many times. Its target is unknown. Looked up from germline, CDR1 is SGHTA and CDR2 is FQGTGA. With 4 bases removed from V and 5 bases from J, the gap between germline ends came to 11 bases. CDR3 length equals 13 residues. The sample is drawn from a study of neurological immune-mediated disorders. General observations from the study: Neither clinical nor MRI features were found to be associated with the multiple sclerosis repertoire cluster.

Synthesis of cDNA was performed by 5'RACE using 10-nucleotide random UMIs. TCRdb analysed the 5' RACE reads with MiXCR anew, one entry per CDR3 protein. The profile shows more than 40,000 distinct CDR3 sequences, 2.5% to 3.5% of them singletons. Input material: PBMCs. This chain joins TRBV7-3 and TRBJ2-5; tentative D call: TRBD1 (8 bases). The clonotype originates from a woman aged 45 to 65 with multiple sclerosis. The CDR3 loop is CASSYRGGETQYF. CDR3 in DNA: TGTGCCAGCAGCTACAGGGGGGGCGAGACCCAGTACTTC.